The 26 T cell receptor beta chains below come from one sample, sequenced in a study of regulatory T cells in long-lasting Graves disease. Arm-PCR of CDR3 regions with iRepertoire HTBI primers generated TCR beta libraries. TCRdb redid the calling of the multiplex PCR reads with MiXCR, one entry per CDR3 protein. The top ten hold about 38% of the sample, which has approximately 310,000 distinct CDR3 sequences, 18% seen once. The time point denotes: newly diagnosed GD, antithyroid drugs for less than 3 months. Preparation of the TCR library used RNA extracted from PBMCs. This specimen consisted of peripheral blood mononuclear cells (PBMCs), obtained at new diagnosis, from a patient treated with antithyroid drugs. The source is a female donor with Graves disease.

Turning to this clonotype: The junction departs from the called germline gene at one end, perhaps through a read error. The V call is TRBV28, the J call TRBJ1-5, with D possibly being TRBD1 (6 bases). The CDR3 length is 18 residues. Germline-derived CDR1 and CDR2 are MDHEN and SYDVKM. The CDR3 DNA reads as TGTGCCAGCAGTTTAAGCGGGTTCACAGGAAGGGACAATCAGCCCCAGCGTTTT. Translating gives CASSLSGFTGRDNQPQRF.

The chain couples TRBV7-9 to TRBJ2-1; the match to TRBD1 covers 8 bases. In germline, CDR1 is SEHNR, CDR2 FQNEAQ (reference sequence). V shed 0 bases, J shed 14 bases, and the junction held 6 bases outside the gene matches. This CDR3 contains 13 residues. The CDR3 sequence is CASSLAGTGMEFF. The CDR3 region has the DNA TGTGCCAGCAGCTTAGCGGGGACAGGTATGGAGTTCTTC.

At least ten counts were recorded for this clonotype. This sequence joins TRBV10-3 and TRBJ2-1; 10 bases are shared with TRBD2. The V segment lost 3 bases and the J segment 1 base; nucleotides outside the gene matches: 3. The CDR3 runs 16 residues. CDR1 and CDR2 from the germline V gene are ENHRY and SYGVKD. CDR3 region: CAISETSGISYNEQFF. CDR3 nucleotides: TGTGCCATCAGTGAAACTAGCGGGATTTCCTACAATGAGCAGTTCTTC.

This clonotype was detected many times. V gene TRBV19 combines with J gene TRBJ1-1; D remains unclear. With 3 bases removed from V and 4 bases from J, the gap between germline ends came to 12 bases. There are 14 residues in the CDR3. Germline lookup yields CDR1 LNHDA and CDR2 SQIVND (reference sequence). DNA for the CDR3: TGTGCCAGTAGTATGACCGCTTCCGTCACTGAAGCTTTCTTT. Residues: CASSMTASVTEAFF.

This clonotype was seen at least ten times. The chain links TRBV2 to TRBJ2-1; TRBD1 or TRBD2 may be the D gene (5 bases each). The CDR3 is made up of 14 amino acids. In germline, CDR1 is SNHLY, CDR2 FYNNEI. The V end lost 6 bases, the J end lost 8 bases, and 17 bases lay between the germline ends. The CDR3 coding sequence is TGTGCCAGCAGCGGGACGCTCAACGGGGATGAGCAGTTCTTC. It codes for CASSGTLNGDEQFF.

This clonotype was observed a handful of times. V is TRBV9 and J is TRBJ2-2; weak D call: TRBD1 (6 bases). Deletions cut 3 bases from V and 2 bases from J, with 23 bases between. The CDR3 totals 19 residues. Germline V lookup: CDR1 SGDLS, CDR2 YYNGEE. The CDR3 DNA is TGTGCCAGCAGCGCGAGGGCTTGGGGGCAGGCGGAAAACACCGGGGAGCTGTTTTTT. Translation gives CASSARAWGQAENTGELFF. Full variable domain (outside the CDR3, taken from reference TRBV9 and TRBJ2-2): DSGVTQTPKHLITATGQRVTLRCSPRSGDLSVYWYQQSLDQGLQFLIQYYNGEERAKGNILERFSAQQFPDLHSELNLSSLELGDSALYFCASSARAWGQAENTGELFFGEGSRLTVL.

The CDR3 coding sequence is TGTGCCATCAGTGCCCGGGGGGGCCAAGAGACCCAGTACTTC. Translating it yields CAISARGGQETQYF. This chain connects TRBV10-3 to TRBJ2-5; 8 nucleotides align to TRBD2. Germline V gene lookup returns CDR1 ENHRY and CDR2 SYGVKD. CDR3 length: 14 amino acids. Trimming cost V 4 bases and J 1 base; bases outside gene matches: 2.

This clonotype has at least ten counts. The chain is built from TRBV28 and TRBJ2-3; D is unresolved. V lost 7 bases and J lost 0, with 8 bases in between. Per the germline V gene, CDR1 is MDHEN and CDR2 is SYDVKM. This CDR3 spans 13 amino acids. In DNA form, the CDR3 reads TGTGCCAGCATCTCCTCCAGCACAGATACGCAGTATTTT. Protein product: CASISSSTDTQYF.

This clonotype showed up many times. The chain combines TRBV12-3 or TRBV12-4 with TRBJ2-7, with D perhaps given as TRBD1 or TRBD2 (6 bases each). Trimming shortened V by 7 bases and J by 5 bases, and 18 bases separated the two germline ends. This CDR3 spans 14 amino acids. CDR3 coding DNA: TGTGCCAGCAATAGGGGGGCGGGAACGGACGAGCAGTACTTC. Protein: CASNRGAGTDEQYF.

The sample holds many counts of this clonotype. The chain couples TRBV27 to TRBJ2-6; TRBD2 agrees at 7 bases. CDR3 length: 15 amino acids. V shed 6 bases and J 4 bases; nucleotides not matched to a gene: 6. Germline V gives CDR1 MNHEY, CDR2 SMNVEV (reference sequence). CDR3 region: CASRVAGSGANVLTF. CDR3 coding DNA: TGTGCCAGCAGAGTAGCGGGCTCCGGGGCCAACGTCCTGACTTTC.

In regard to this clonotype: A much larger clone lies a single base off, so this may be a read error. The chain has TRBV4-2 and TRBJ1-1, with TRBD1 matching 7 bases. The CDR3 spans 15 residues. The germline V gene encodes CDR1 LGHNA and CDR2 YNFKEQ. The CDR3 DNA follows: TGTGCCAGCAGCCAAGATCGAGAGGGGGCTGGTGAAGCTCTCTTT. Protein product: CASSQDREGAGEALF.

The chain carries TRBV2 and TRBJ2-1, with 11 bases that match TRBD1. Per germline, CDR1 SNHLY and CDR2 FYNNEI. CDR3 length: 15 amino acids. The junction had 5 bases not matched to a gene; V was cut back by 4 bases and J by 6 bases. CDR3 residues: CASSAGTGGVNEQFF. In DNA form, the CDR3 reads TGTGCCAGCAGTGCCGGGACAGGGGGTGTCAATGAGCAGTTCTTC.

The gene calls are TRBV12-3 or TRBV12-4 and TRBJ2-3, with TRBD2 identical over 10 bases. The CDR3 is made up of 15 amino acids. J was trimmed by 4 bases and V by 6 bases; bases with no gene match: 7. CDR3 bases: TGTGCCAGCAGCAGAAGCGGGAGGGCCCCAGATACGCAGTATTTT. This codes for CASSRSGRAPDTQYF.

The V and J genes are TRBV7-9 and TRBJ2-7; the D is unclear. The CDR3 consists of 14 residues. V was pared by 4 bases and J by 6 bases, with 16 bases between. The germline V gene has CDR1 SEHNR and CDR2 FQNEAQ (reference sequence). The CDR3 DNA sequence: TGTGCCAGCAGCTCAAGTACCGGTGGTGTCGAGCAGTACTTC. This sequence encodes CASSSSTGGVEQYF.

Points on this clonotype: Relative to the germline gene, one junction end is altered; a read error may explain this. The rearrangement joins TRBV18 to TRBJ2-3; tentative D call: TRBD2 (5 bases). The CDR3 sequence is 12 residues long. Germline CDR1 KGHSH, CDR2 LQKENI. CDR3 coding DNA: TGTGCCACCTCACCTTCGGGGGATACGCAGTATTTT. This gives the protein CATSPSGDTQYF. Complete variable domain (other parts from reference TRBV18 and TRBJ2-3): NAGVMQNPRHLVRRRGQEARLRCSPMKGHSHVYWYRQLPEEGLKFMVYLQKENIIDESGMPKERFSAEFPKEGPSILRIQQVVRGDSAAYFCATSPSGDTQYFGPGTRLTVL.

The gene calls are TRBV9 and TRBJ2-6; 12 bases align to TRBD1. Trimming cost V 2 bases and J 2 bases; bases outside gene matches: 5. CDR3 length equals 18 residues. From germline, CDR1 is SGDLS and CDR2 YYNGEE. The CDR3 coding sequence is TGTGCCAGCAGCGTGGGGGACAGGGGGCTGACTGGGGCCAACGTCCTGACTTTC. Translating gives CASSVGDRGLTGANVLTF. Using reference TRBV9 and TRBJ2-6 for the parts outside the CDR3, the full variable domain is DSGVTQTPKHLITATGQRVTLRCSPRSGDLSVYWYQQSLDQGLQFLIQYYNGEERAKGNILERFSAQQFPDLHSELNLSSLELGDSALYFCASSVGDRGLTGANVLTFGAGSRLTVL.

This clonotype was seen at least ten times. The CDR3 sequence: CASSKRDTQYF. In DNA form, the CDR3 reads TGTGCCAGCTCAAAGCGGGATACGCAGTATTTT. J is TRBJ2-3 and V is TRBV28, with a possible D match to TRBD2 (5 bases). The CDR3 covers 11 residues. With 8 bases removed from V and 6 bases from J, the gap between germline ends came to 9 bases. CDR1 and CDR2 (germline): MDHEN, SYDVKM.

In its sample, this clonotype was seen many times. The chain carries TRBV6-5 and TRBJ2-6; D is unresolved. Germline CDR1 reads MNHEY; CDR2 reads SVGAGI. The length of the CDR3 is 16 residues. The ends were cut back, 2 bases at V and 4 bases at J, with 12 bases in the middle. The CDR3: CASSYGVPRGANVLTF. The DNA of the CDR3 is TGTGCCAGCAGTTACGGGGTCCCTCGGGGGGCCAACGTCCTGACTTTC.

In its sample, this clonotype was seen a few times. V gene TRBV7-2 combines with J gene TRBJ2-2; 9 bases match TRBD2. Germline V gene lookup returns CDR1 SGHTA and CDR2 FQGNSA. CDR3 length equals 15 residues. Trimming removed 7 bases from V and 6 bases from J; junction bases left unmatched: 9. For the CDR3, the DNA is TGTGCCAGCACCGTTAGCGGGAGACCACCCGGGGAGCTGTTTTTT. It codes for CASTVSGRPPGELFF. The complete variable domain, with remaining parts taken from reference TRBV7-2 and TRBJ2-2, reads GAGVSQSPSNKVTEKGKDVELRCDPISGHTALYWYRQSLGQGLEFLIYFQGNSAPDKSGLPSDRFSAERTGGSVSTLTIQRTQQEDSAVYLCASTVSGRPPGELFFGEGSRLTVL.

Concerning this clonotype itself: This likely stems from a read error, as it lies one base from a far larger clone. The chain recombines TRBV12-5 with TRBJ2-7; 11 bases map to TRBD2. The J call may be wrong; the DNA end is better matched by TRBJ2-3. The CDR3 contains 16 residues. CDR1 LGHNT and CDR2 FRNRAP come from the germline V gene. CDR3 sequence reads: CASGPTIAGGSVTQYF. DNA of the CDR3: TGTGCTAGTGGTCCCACTATAGCGGGAGGGTCAGTTACGCAGTATTTT.

Ten or more counts support this clonotype. This sequence joins TRBV24-1 and TRBJ2-2; the D is unclear. CDR1 KGHDR and CDR2 SFDVKD come from the germline V gene. The CDR3 covers 15 residues. V gave up 0 bases and J gave up 2 bases, with 6 bases separating them. This chain's CDR3 is CATSDLRVNTGELFF. DNA of the CDR3: TGTGCCACCAGTGATTTGAGGGTTAACACCGGGGAGCTGTTTTTT.

Note on this clonotype: This sequence may be a read error, since a much larger clone differs from it by one base. This rearrangement joins TRBV5-1 to TRBJ1-2; possibly TRBD1 for D (5 bases). Per germline, CDR1 SGHRS and CDR2 YFSETQ. CDR3 length: 13 residues. This chain's CDR3 is CAGSPDSAIGYTF. For the CDR3, the DNA is TGCGCCGGCAGCCCCGACAGCGCTATCGGCTACACCTTC.

V and J are TRBV9 and TRBJ2-1, with D possibly matching TRBD2 (5 bases). V gave up 0 bases and J gave up 8 bases, with 9 bases separating them. CDR3 size: 13 residues. Germline V gene data show CDR1 as SGDLS and CDR2 as YYNGEE. The DNA for the CDR3 is TGTGCCAGCAGCGTAGTAAGCGGCGATGAGCAGTTCTTC. Residues: CASSVVSGDEQFF.

In this sample, this clonotype turned up many times. This chain links TRBV24-1 with TRBJ2-1, with D hard to call. The length of the CDR3 is 13 residues. With 2 bases removed from V and 4 bases from J, the gap between germline ends came to 5 bases. Germline V gene data show CDR1 as KGHDR and CDR2 as SFDVKD. CDR3 region: CATSDYPYNEQFF. CDR3 sequence (DNA): TGTGCCACCAGTGATTACCCTTACAATGAGCAGTTCTTC.

This clonotype was detected many times. The V gene is TRBV20-1, the J gene TRBJ2-5; TRBD2 aligns across 11 bases. This CDR3 has 16 amino acids. The germline V gene has CDR1 DFQATT and CDR2 SNEGSKA (reference sequence). The junction had 12 bases not matched to a gene; V was cut back by 4 bases and J by 5 bases. The CDR3 spells CSAIGPGLAAGETQYF. The CDR3 DNA reads TGCAGTGCTATTGGCCCGGGACTAGCGGCGGGGGAGACCCAGTACTTC.

The chain couples TRBV20-1 to TRBJ2-2; D is perhaps TRBD2 (6 bases). The germline gives CDR1 DFQATT, CDR2 SNEGSKA (reference sequence). Trimming stripped 6 bases from V and 7 bases from J, with 18 bases between. The CDR3 spans 14 residues. The CDR3 nucleotides read TGCAGTGCCCCCGGGCGGGGCTCGAGCGGGGAGCTGTTTTTT. Protein: CSAPGRGSSGELFF.